Listed below are T cell receptor beta chains from one sample, sequenced in a study of blood T cell repertoires in COVID-19. TCRdb's table, derived via immunoSEQ multiplex PCR, lists solely in-frame clones and lacks some. The data show around 320,000 clones, with roughly nine tenths seen just once and around 10% held by the top ten. Specimen: peripheral blood. The receptor set was obtained from a woman in her twenties or thirties with COVID-19, enrolled during active disease. Each CDR3 is given with its conserved first and last residue. The order of the fields is D gene, clone size, V gene, J gene, CDR3 protein, CDR3 DNA. A D gene is named only where the DNA matches it firmly. Rows give clone size only sometimes, using once, few, many, or a class for an expanded clone.

-	-	TRBV7-2	TRBJ2-7	CASSHTRGEYEQYF	TGTGCCAGCAGCCACACCAGGGGGGAGTACGAGCAGTACTTC
-	-	TRBV6-5	TRBJ1-1	CASSRGRLNTEAFF	TGTGCCAGCTCCAGGGGCCGGTTGAACACTGAAGCTTTCTTT
-	-	TRBV19	TRBJ2-1	CASRLTGPYNEQFF	TGTGCCAGTAGGCTGACAGGTCCATACAATGAGCAGTTCTTC
TRBD2	-	TRBV3-1/TRBV3-2	TRBJ2-3	CASSQVRGSTDTQYF	TGTGCCAGCAGCCAAGTGCGGGGGAGCACAGATACGCAGTATTTT
TRBD1	once	TRBV11-2	TRBJ2-7	CASSFTGGGEQYF	TGTGCCAGCAGCTTCACAGGGGGTGGCGAGCAGTACTTC
-	-	TRBV2	TRBJ2-5	CASSEFSQYF	TGTGCCAGCAGTGAGTTCTCCCAGTACTTC
TRBD2	-	TRBV10-1	TRBJ2-7	CASSSGGHIYEQYF	TGCGCCAGCTCTTCGGGGGGGCATATCTACGAGCAGTACTTC
-	once	TRBV19	TRBJ2-5	CASSPPQTGIQYF	TGTGCCAGTAGTCCCCCCCAGACAGGAATCCAGTACTTC
-	-	TRBV5-4	TRBJ1-2	CASSLEDKYYGYTF	TGTGCCAGCAGCTTGGAAGACAAATACTATGGCTACACCTTC
-	-	TRBV3-1/TRBV3-2	TRBJ2-7	CASSASLASSYEQYF	TGTGCCAGCAGCGCAAGTCTAGCAAGCTCCTACGAGCAGTACTTC
-	-	TRBV5-6	TRBJ2-7	CASSWGIIGEDEQYF	TGTGCCAGCAGCTGGGGCATTATCGGCGAAGACGAGCAGTACTTC
-	once	TRBV5-8	TRBJ1-3	CASSFRQSSGNTIYF	TGTGCCAGCAGCTTCCGACAGTCCTCTGGAAACACCATATATTTT
TRBD2	-	TRBV19	TRBJ2-7	CASSTGGAREQYF	TGTGCCAGTTCCACCGGGGGGGCCCGCGAGCAGTACTTC
-	-	TRBV3-1/TRBV3-2	TRBJ2-1	CASSHGGLHRYNEQFF	TGTGCCAGCAGCCACGGGGGGCTACATCGCTACAATGAGCAGTTCTTC
TRBD2	-	TRBV5-6	TRBJ2-5	CASSEGLVVETQYF	TGTGCCAGCAGCGAGGGACTAGTAGTCGAGACCCAGTACTTC
TRBD1	few	TRBV2	TRBJ2-7	CASDDRVTYEQYF	TGTGCCAGCGACGACAGGGTCACCTACGAGCAGTACTTC
-	-	TRBV5-4	TRBJ2-6	CASSPTASGANVLTF	TGTGCCAGCAGCCCGACAGCTTCTGGGGCCAACGTCCTGACTTTC